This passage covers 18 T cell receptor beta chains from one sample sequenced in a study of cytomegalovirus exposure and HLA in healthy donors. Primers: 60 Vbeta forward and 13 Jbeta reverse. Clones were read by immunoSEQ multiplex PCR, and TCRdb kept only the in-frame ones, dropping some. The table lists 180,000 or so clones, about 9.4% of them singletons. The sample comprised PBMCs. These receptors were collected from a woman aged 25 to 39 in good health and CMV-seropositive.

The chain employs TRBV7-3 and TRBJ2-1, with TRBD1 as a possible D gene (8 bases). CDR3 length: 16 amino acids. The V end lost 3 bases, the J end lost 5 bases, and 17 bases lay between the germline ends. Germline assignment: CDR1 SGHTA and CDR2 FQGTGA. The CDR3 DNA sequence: TGTGCCAGCAGCTTCGGACAGGGAGGGGGGGACAATGAGCAGTTCTTC. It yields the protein CASSFGQGGGDNEQFF.

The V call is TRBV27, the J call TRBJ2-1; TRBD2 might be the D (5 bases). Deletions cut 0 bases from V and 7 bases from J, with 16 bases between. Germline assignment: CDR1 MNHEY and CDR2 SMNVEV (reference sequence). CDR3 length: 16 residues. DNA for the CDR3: TGTGCCAGCAGTTTATCGGGGTGGGCGGGTTTAAATGAGCAGTTCTTC. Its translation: CASSLSGWAGLNEQFF.

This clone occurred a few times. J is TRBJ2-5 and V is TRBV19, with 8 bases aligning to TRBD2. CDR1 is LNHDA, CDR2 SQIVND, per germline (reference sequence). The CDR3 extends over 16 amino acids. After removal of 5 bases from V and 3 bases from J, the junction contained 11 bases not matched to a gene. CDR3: CASSGLGAGGEETQYF. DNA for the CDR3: TGTGCCAGTAGTGGCCTTGGGGCGGGAGGCGAAGAGACCCAGTACTTC.

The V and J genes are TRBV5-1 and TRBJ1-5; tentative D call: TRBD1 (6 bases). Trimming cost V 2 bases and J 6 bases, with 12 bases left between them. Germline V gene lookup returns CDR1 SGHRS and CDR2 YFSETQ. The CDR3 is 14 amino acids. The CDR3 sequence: CASSLQGWCQPQHF. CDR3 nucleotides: TGCGCCAGCAGCTTACAGGGATGGTGTCAGCCCCAGCATTTT.

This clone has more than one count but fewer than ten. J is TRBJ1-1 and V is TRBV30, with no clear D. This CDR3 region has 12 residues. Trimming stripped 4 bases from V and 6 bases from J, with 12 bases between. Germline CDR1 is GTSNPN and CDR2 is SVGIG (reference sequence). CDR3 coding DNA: TGTGCCTGGACGTTGGATCAGGCTGAAGCTTTCTTT. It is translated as CAWTLDQAEAFF. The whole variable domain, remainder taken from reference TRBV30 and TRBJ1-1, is SQTIHQWPATLVQPVGSPLSLECTVEGTSNPNLYWYRQAAGRGLQLLFYSVGIGQISSEVPQNLSASRPQDRQFILSSKKLLLSDSGFYLCAWTLDQAEAFFGQGTRLTVV.

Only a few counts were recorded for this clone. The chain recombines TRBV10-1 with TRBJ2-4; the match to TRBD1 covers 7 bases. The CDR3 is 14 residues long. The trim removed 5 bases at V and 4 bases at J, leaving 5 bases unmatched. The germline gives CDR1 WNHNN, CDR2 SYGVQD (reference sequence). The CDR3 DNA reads TGCGCCAGCAGTAAAAACAGGGGAAAAAACATTCAGTACTTC. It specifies CASSKNRGKNIQYF.

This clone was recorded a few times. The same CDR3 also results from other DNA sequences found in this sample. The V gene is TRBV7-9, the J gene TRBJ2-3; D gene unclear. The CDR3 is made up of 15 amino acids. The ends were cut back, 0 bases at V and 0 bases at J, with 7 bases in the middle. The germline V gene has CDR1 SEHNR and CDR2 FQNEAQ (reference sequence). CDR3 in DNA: TGTGCCAGCAGCTTAGCCAGCGTTAGCACAGATACGCAGTATTTT. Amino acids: CASSLASVSTDTQYF.

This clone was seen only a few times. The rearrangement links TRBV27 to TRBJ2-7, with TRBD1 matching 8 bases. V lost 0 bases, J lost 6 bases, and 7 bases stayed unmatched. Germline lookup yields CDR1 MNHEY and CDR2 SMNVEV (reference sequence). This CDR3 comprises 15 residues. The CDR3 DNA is TGTGCCAGCAGTTTATCGAACAGGGGGGCCCTCGAGCAGTACTTC. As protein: CASSLSNRGALEQYF.

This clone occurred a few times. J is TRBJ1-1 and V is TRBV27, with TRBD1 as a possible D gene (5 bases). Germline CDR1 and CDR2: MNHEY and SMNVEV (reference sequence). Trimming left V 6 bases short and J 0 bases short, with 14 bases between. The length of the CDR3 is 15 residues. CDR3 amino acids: CASSPWTPLNTEAFF. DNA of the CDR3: TGTGCCAGCAGCCCCTGGACACCTTTGAACACTGAAGCTTTCTTT.

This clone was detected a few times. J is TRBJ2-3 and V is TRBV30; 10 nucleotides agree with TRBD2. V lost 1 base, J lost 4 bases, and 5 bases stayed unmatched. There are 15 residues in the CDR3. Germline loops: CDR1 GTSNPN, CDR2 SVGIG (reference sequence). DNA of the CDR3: TGTGCCTGGAGTGGGAGCGGGAGGGTGCCAGATACGCAGTATTTT. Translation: CAWSGSGRVPDTQYF.

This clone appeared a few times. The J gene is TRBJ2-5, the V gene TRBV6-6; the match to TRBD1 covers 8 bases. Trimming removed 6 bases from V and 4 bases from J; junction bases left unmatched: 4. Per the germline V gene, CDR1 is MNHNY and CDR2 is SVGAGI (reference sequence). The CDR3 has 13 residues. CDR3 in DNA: TGTGCCAGCAGGGACAGGGAAGGAGAGACCCAGTACTTC. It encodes CASRDREGETQYF.

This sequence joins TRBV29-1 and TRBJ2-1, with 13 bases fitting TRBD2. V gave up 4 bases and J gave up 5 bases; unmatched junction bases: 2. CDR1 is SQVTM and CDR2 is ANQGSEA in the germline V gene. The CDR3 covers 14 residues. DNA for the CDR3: TGCAGCGTTGGGGGACTAGCGGGAAACAATGAGCAGTTCTTC. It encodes CSVGGLAGNNEQFF.

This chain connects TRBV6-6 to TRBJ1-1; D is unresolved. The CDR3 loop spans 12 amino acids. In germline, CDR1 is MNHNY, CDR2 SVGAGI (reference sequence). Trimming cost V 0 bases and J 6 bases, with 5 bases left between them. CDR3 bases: TGTGCCAGCAGTTACTCTCTCCCTGAAGCTTTCTTT. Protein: CASSYSLPEAFF.

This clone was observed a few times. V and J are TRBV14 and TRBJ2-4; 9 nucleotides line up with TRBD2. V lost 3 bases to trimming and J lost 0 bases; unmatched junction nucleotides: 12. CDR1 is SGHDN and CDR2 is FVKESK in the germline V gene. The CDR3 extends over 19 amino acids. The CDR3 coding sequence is TGTGCCAGCAGCCAGTTGAGCGGGAGGCCCCTGGGAGCCAAAAACATTCAGTACTTC. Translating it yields CASSQLSGRPLGAKNIQYF.

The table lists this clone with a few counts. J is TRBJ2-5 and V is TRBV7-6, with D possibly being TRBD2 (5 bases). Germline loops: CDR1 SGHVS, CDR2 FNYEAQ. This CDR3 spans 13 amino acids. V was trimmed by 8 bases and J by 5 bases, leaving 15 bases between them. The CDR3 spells CASRGSGRETQYF. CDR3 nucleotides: TGTGCCAGCCGGGGTTCTGGGCGCGAGACCCAGTACTTC.

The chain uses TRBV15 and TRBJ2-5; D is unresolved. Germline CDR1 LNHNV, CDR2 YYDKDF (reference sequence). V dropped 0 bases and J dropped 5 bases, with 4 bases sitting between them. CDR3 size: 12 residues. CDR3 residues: CATSRDQETQYF. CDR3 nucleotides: TGTGCCACCAGCAGAGATCAGGAGACCCAGTACTTC. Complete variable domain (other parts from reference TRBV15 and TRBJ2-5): DAMVIQNPRYQVTQFGKPVTLSCSQTLNHNVMYWYQQKSSQAPKLLFHYYDKDFNNEADTPDNFQSRRPNTSFCFLDIRSPGLGDTAMYLCATSRDQETQYFGPGTRLLVL.

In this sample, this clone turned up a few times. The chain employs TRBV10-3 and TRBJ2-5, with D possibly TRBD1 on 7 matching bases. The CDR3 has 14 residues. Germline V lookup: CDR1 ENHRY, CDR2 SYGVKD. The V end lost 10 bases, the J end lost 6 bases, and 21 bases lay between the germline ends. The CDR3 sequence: CATWMEGAAKTQYF. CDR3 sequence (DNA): TGTGCCACGTGGATGGAGGGGGCGGCAAAGACCCAGTACTTC.

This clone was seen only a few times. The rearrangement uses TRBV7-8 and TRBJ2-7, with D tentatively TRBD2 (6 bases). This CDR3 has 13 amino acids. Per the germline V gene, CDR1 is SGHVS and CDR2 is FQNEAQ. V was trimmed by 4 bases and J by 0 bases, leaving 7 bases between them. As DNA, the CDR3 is TGTGCCAGCAGCTCGGGGGACTCCTACGAGCAGTACTTC. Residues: CASSSGDSYEQYF.